These 11 T cell receptor beta chains came from one sample sequenced in a study of T-cell reconstitution after alpha-beta-depleted transplantation in children. During its preparation, the TCRbeta library received unique molecular identifiers. TCRdb passed the PCR reads through MiXCR, listing each CDR3 protein once. Here the sample spans about 590,000 distinct CDR3 sequences, 13% being singletons. The source material was PBMCs, mostly from graft donor cells, sampled 360 days after TCRalphabeta/CD19-depleted stem cell transplant. These receptors were taken from a male patient younger than 18 who had a stem cell transplant for acute myeloid leukemia, so the T cells may come from the graft donor.

This clonotype was picked up a small number of times. V and J are TRBV16 and TRBJ2-1, with 12 bases lining up with TRBD2. CDR3 size: 16 residues. V trimming: 2 bases; J trimming: 9 bases; junction bases outside the gene matches: 8. Germline loops: CDR1 KGHSY, CDR2 FQNENV. The CDR3 DNA reads TGTGCCAGCAGCCAAACTCTAGCGGGAGGGCCCCTTGAGCAGTTCTTC. It translates to CASSQTLAGGPLEQFF.

This clonotype was detected a few times. The chain has TRBV4-1 and TRBJ2-5, with TRBD2 matching 9 bases. CDR1 is MGHRA, CDR2 YSYEKL, per germline. The CDR3 is 16 amino acids. V was clipped by 1 base and J by 9 bases; unmatched bases: 12. The CDR3 DNA sequence: TGCGCCAGCAGCCAAGGGGGCCGCGGGGGGGATCGGGCCCAGTACTTC. Translating gives CASSQGGRGGDRAQYF.

This clonotype was seen only a few times. This chain links TRBV28 with TRBJ1-2, with 8 bases matching TRBD1. The length of the CDR3 is 15 residues. Germline trimming cut 8 bases from V and 5 bases from J; bases unmatched to any gene: 13. Germline V gene sequence: CDR1 MDHEN, CDR2 SYDVKM. CDR3 coding DNA: TGTGCCAGCGGATCGACAGGGGAGGTTTATTATGGCTACACCTTC. It is translated as CASGSTGEVYYGYTF.

This rearrangement joins TRBV4-1 to TRBJ2-1; 9 bases fit TRBD2. Germline lookup yields CDR1 MGHRA and CDR2 YSYEKL. The CDR3 totals 17 residues. Trimming removed 1 base from V and 2 bases from J; junction bases left unmatched: 6. Here the CDR3 DNA reads TGCGCCAGCAGCCAAGTCCTAGCGGGACCCCCCTACAATGAGCAGTTCTTC. Translation gives CASSQVLAGPPYNEQFF.

In its sample, this clonotype was seen a few times. The genes are TRBV12-3 or TRBV12-4 and TRBJ1-1; possibly TRBD1 for D (6 bases). The length of the CDR3 is 16 residues. V was clipped by 3 bases and J by 7 bases, with 21 bases between them. CDR3 amino acids: CASSFPRGEKGGEAFF. For the CDR3, the DNA is TGTGCCAGCAGTTTCCCCAGGGGCGAAAAGGGAGGTGAAGCTTTCTTT.

This clonotype showed up many times. This rearrangement joins TRBV4-2 to TRBJ2-5; 11 positions match TRBD2. Trimming at V came to 0 bases and at J to 2 bases, leaving 8 bases not matched to a gene. The CDR3 is made up of 18 amino acids. Germline V gene data show CDR1 as LGHNA and CDR2 as YNFKEQ. CDR3 amino acids: CASSQDRAWTSGQETQYF. Written as DNA, the CDR3 is TGTGCCAGCAGCCAAGATAGGGCTTGGACTAGCGGGCAAGAGACCCAGTACTTC.

This clonotype was observed a few times. The V gene is TRBV29-1, the J gene TRBJ1-2; no reliable D call. V dropped 5 bases and J dropped 6 bases, with 7 bases sitting between them. Per germline, CDR1 SQVTM and CDR2 ANQGSEA. The CDR3 extends over 10 amino acids. CDR3 residues: CSVRADGYTF. CDR3 nucleotide sequence: TGCAGCGTTAGAGCGGATGGCTACACCTTC.

This clonotype was seen just once. V usage is TRBV20-1 and J usage is TRBJ2-1; D possibly corresponds to TRBD2 (5 bases). The CDR3 is 13 amino acids. The V gene's germline CDR1 is DFQATT and CDR2 SNEGSKA (reference sequence). V was clipped by 3 bases and J by 6 bases, with 12 bases between them. CDR3 region: CSASFLAVNEQFF. The CDR3 region has the DNA TGCAGTGCTAGTTTCCTAGCAGTCAATGAGCAGTTCTTC.

This clonotype was seen more than once but under ten times. The chain couples TRBV28 to TRBJ2-7; a possible D gene is TRBD1 (5 bases). Trimming removed 0 bases from V and 3 bases from J, with 9 bases in between. This CDR3 is 14 amino acids long. Germline CDR1 reads MDHEN; CDR2 reads SYDVKM. Here the CDR3 DNA reads TGTGCCAGCAGTTTATGGCCAGGGCACTACGAGCAGTACTTC. It codes for CASSLWPGHYEQYF. The full variable domain, completed using reference TRBV28 and TRBJ2-7, is DVKVTQSSRYLVKRTGEKVFLECVQDMDHENMFWYRQDPGLGLRLIYFSYDVKMKEKGDIPEGYSVSREKKERFSLILESASTNQTSMYLCASSLWPGHYEQYFGPGTRLTVT.

This clonotype was recorded at least ten times. The gene calls are TRBV12-3 or TRBV12-4 and TRBJ2-7; 8 nucleotides agree with TRBD2. Unmatched junction bases numbered 5, after V lost 4 bases and J lost 3 bases. This CDR3 is built from 14 residues. CDR3 bases: TGTGCCAGCAGTTCAACCGGGACTAGCTACGAGCAGTACTTC. This translates into CASSSTGTSYEQYF.

This rearrangement joins TRBV30 to TRBJ2-3; no clear D. CDR3 length: 12 residues. In germline, CDR1 is GTSNPN, CDR2 SVGIG (reference sequence). V was trimmed by 7 bases and J by 3 bases, leaving 11 bases between them. CDR3 DNA sequence: TGTGCCTTGGATCAGAAAACAGATACGCAGTATTTT. This sequence encodes CALDQKTDTQYF.